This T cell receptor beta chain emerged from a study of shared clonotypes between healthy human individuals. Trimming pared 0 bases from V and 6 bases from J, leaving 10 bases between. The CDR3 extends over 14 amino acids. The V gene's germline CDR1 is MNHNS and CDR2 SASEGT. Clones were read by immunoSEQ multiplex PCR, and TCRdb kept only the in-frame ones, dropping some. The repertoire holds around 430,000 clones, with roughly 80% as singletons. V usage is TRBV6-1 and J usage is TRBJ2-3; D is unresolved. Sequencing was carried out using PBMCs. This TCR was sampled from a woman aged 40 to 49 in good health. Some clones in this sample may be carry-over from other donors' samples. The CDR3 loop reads CASSEALPVDTQYF. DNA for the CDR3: TGTGCCAGCAGTGAAGCGCTTCCGGTGGATACGCAGTATTTT.